The rows below give T cell receptor beta chains drawn from one sample of a study of blood T cell repertoires in COVID-19. Assay used: immunoSEQ multiplex PCR; TCRdb lists only in-frame clones, some missing. Found here are over 55,000 clones, around 82% of them singletons; the top ten hold around 9.5%. Sequenced material: peripheral blood. Receptors were obtained from a man aged 50 to 59 with active COVID-19. The CDR3 runs from the conserved cysteine through the conserved F or W. The D gene is left open where the match is weak.

V gene: TRBV2; J gene: TRBJ1-5; D gene: .; CDR3 protein: CASSERRGNNQPQHF
V gene: TRBV7-9; J gene: TRBJ1-5; D gene: TRBD1; CDR3 protein: CASSLGGTGNQPQHF
V gene: TRBV11-2; J gene: TRBJ2-3; D gene: .; CDR3 protein: CASSNLRAGTDTQYF
V gene: TRBV7-2; J gene: TRBJ2-7; D gene: .; CDR3 protein: CASSPMTASYEQYF
V gene: TRBV10-3; J gene: TRBJ1-6; D gene: TRBD1; CDR3 protein: CAITGGDNSPLHF
V gene: TRBV3-1/TRBV3-2; J gene: TRBJ2-7; D gene: .; CDR3 protein: CASSQGVGEQYF
V gene: TRBV4-2; J gene: TRBJ2-3; D gene: .; CDR3 protein: CASSLTSSLSTDTQYF
V gene: TRBV18; J gene: TRBJ1-1; D gene: .; CDR3 protein: CASSPDRLNTEAFF
V gene: TRBV11-2; J gene: TRBJ2-1; D gene: .; CDR3 protein: CASSSGTPYNEQFF
V gene: TRBV7-7; J gene: TRBJ2-1; D gene: TRBD2; CDR3 protein: CASSLGTSGTNEQFF
V gene: TRBV6-6; J gene: TRBJ2-2; D gene: TRBD1; CDR3 protein: CASSRPGQAGAGELFF
V gene: TRBV18; J gene: TRBJ1-1; D gene: .; CDR3 protein: CASSPSDWAEAFF
V gene: TRBV5-4; J gene: TRBJ2-7; D gene: TRBD1; CDR3 protein: CAGGTGGFYEQYF
V gene: TRBV7-9; J gene: TRBJ2-1; D gene: .; CDR3 protein: CASSLGLYLADSSYNEQFF
V gene: TRBV11-3; J gene: TRBJ1-1; D gene: .; CDR3 protein: CASSLTPPMEGEDTEAFF
V gene: TRBV7-9; J gene: TRBJ2-7; D gene: .; CDR3 protein: CASNPLGASTSEQYF
V gene: TRBV3-1/TRBV3-2; J gene: TRBJ2-7; D gene: TRBD1; CDR3 protein: CASGRDSPYEQYF
V gene: TRBV7-8; J gene: TRBJ1-5; D gene: .; CDR3 protein: CASSLSRVGRGSNQPQHF
V gene: TRBV4-1; J gene: TRBJ2-7; D gene: .; CDR3 protein: CASSQGVTPYEQYF
V gene: TRBV9; J gene: TRBJ2-3; D gene: TRBD2; CDR3 protein: CASSVSGGAADTQYF
V gene: TRBV6-5; J gene: TRBJ1-4; D gene: .; CDR3 protein: CASSSWQTGEKLFF
V gene: TRBV7-9; J gene: TRBJ2-7; D gene: TRBD1; CDR3 protein: CASSLVFVTGVGSYEQYF
V gene: TRBV29-1; J gene: TRBJ2-3; D gene: .; CDR3 protein: CSVDGVLGSTDTQYF
V gene: TRBV19; J gene: TRBJ1-1; D gene: .; CDR3 protein: CASSIGHTLNTEAFF
V gene: TRBV5-1; J gene: TRBJ2-3; D gene: TRBD2; CDR3 protein: CASTLKGQGLAGADTQYF
V gene: TRBV29-1; J gene: TRBJ2-3; D gene: TRBD2; CDR3 protein: CSVGLAGVYTQYF
V gene: TRBV14; J gene: TRBJ1-5; D gene: TRBD1; CDR3 protein: CASSQVDRGVNQPQHF
V gene: TRBV27; J gene: TRBJ1-2; D gene: .; CDR3 protein: CASSLLPGNYGYTF
V gene: TRBV6-2/TRBV6-3; J gene: TRBJ2-3; D gene: .; CDR3 protein: CASSPRLVSDTQYF
V gene: TRBV30; J gene: TRBJ2-7; D gene: .; CDR3 protein: CAWSVLSGASYEQYF
V gene: TRBV9; J gene: TRBJ2-7; D gene: TRBD2; CDR3 protein: CASSRLPGGKTYEQYF
V gene: TRBV6-5; J gene: TRBJ1-1; D gene: TRBD1; CDR3 protein: CASSYAGQGKAFF
V gene: TRBV6-5; J gene: TRBJ2-5; D gene: .; CDR3 protein: CATTRGETQYF
V gene: TRBV11-3; J gene: TRBJ2-1; D gene: TRBD2; CDR3 protein: CASSLGTSINNEQFF
V gene: TRBV6-6; J gene: TRBJ2-3; D gene: TRBD2; CDR3 protein: CASKLAGDHTDTQYF
V gene: TRBV2; J gene: TRBJ2-7; D gene: .; CDR3 protein: CASSPVRRGEQYF
V gene: TRBV5-1; J gene: TRBJ2-1; D gene: .; CDR3 protein: CASSLMTGTYNEQFF
V gene: TRBV19; J gene: TRBJ1-1; D gene: .; CDR3 protein: CASSRRDRTEAFF